The sequence of this T cell receptor (beta chain) was determined in a study of OX40 agonist ivuxolimab in advanced cancers. Regarding the research as a whole: The costimulatory receptor OX40 (CD134) was targeted by ivuxolimab, a fully human IgG2 agonistic monoclonal antibody. Partial responses were achieved by three dose-escalation patients, of whom one had hepatocellular carcinoma and two had cutaneous melanoma. Patients were allowed to have had prior anti-PD-1, anti-PD-L1 or anti-CTLA-4 therapy, and approximately 40% of the dose-escalation patients had been treated with checkpoint inhibitors. Intravenous ivuxolimab was administered to patients every 2 weeks at six dose levels: 0.01, 0.1, 0.3, 1.5, 3 and 10 mg/kg. The point of sequencing TCRbeta in the periphery was to test whether ivuxolimab changed TCR sequence diversity and drove clonal T-cell expansion. In the dose-escalation cohort, 75% to 90% of patients were male, and the mean age was 60 years with a range of roughly 23 to 79. Among the 52 dose-escalation patients, about 20 had hepatocellular carcinoma, 15 or so melanoma, 9 renal cell carcinoma and 9 head and neck cancer. The paper covers the monotherapy dose-escalation part of the phase I ivuxolimab trial, which included N ≈ 50 patients. On the study overall, not on this receptor specifically: Partial responders in the 0.1-3.0 mg/kg groups had among the lowest normalized peripheral clonal expansion, especially among CD8+ T cells. After ivuxolimab, more expanded clones were found on average in CD8+ T cells than in CD4+ T cells. Low levels of normalized T-cell clonal expansion were also seen in some patients who did not respond. Which antigens the clonally expanded peripheral T cells were specific for was not determined. Clonal expansion of both CD4+ and CD8+ blood T cells was observed from baseline to week 6 at doses 0.1 to 3.0 mg/kg.

The trial excluded patients who had a history of autoimmune disease or who were on systemic immunosuppression. Peripheral blood for TCR sequencing was collected from all dose cohorts at baseline, on cycle 4 day 1, and on cycle 7 day 1. Samples came from an open-label, multicenter, first-in-human phase I dose-escalation trial of ivuxolimab. The trial enrolled adults with locally advanced or metastatic head and neck squamous cell, hepatocellular, melanoma or renal cell carcinoma. CD4+ and CD8+ T cells were sorted separately from peripheral blood before TCR sequencing. This clone showed up just a few times. This clone's antigen is unknown. No much larger clone is present one base from it, and per-base qualities are unavailable. Genomic DNA was extracted from sorted cells for sequencing of the TCRbeta CDR3 region. TCRbeta CDR3 regions were sequenced using the immunoSEQ Assay. TCRdb stores this immuneACCESS table with in-frame sequences only. Part of the clones is absent; in the studies checked, under half of the shortfall reflects unresolved V genes, and no reason is known for the rest. The sample records 50,000 to 60,000 clones, 70% to 85% of which are singletons. More than 1.1% of the sample goes to the ten largest clones.

This specimen was CD4+ or CD8+ T cells sorted from blood, taken in a trial of the OX40 agonist ivuxolimab. This sequence was found in an adult with an advanced solid tumor such as melanoma, head and neck, liver or kidney cancer.

The CDR3 reads as follows: CASSRSNRGNGNTIYF. The DNA sequence is as follows: TGTGCCAGCTCACGCTCTAACAGGGGCAACGGAAACACCATATATTTT. The V and J segments used are TRBV18 and TRBJ1-3; 7 middle bases align to TRBD1. CDR1 KGHSH and CDR2 LQKENI were looked up in the germline V gene. V is pruned by 4 bases and J by 4 bases, leaving 10 bases of the junction without a gene match. The CDR3, from cysteine to phenylalanine, totals 16 residues. Kept here is only the CDR3 DNA, which spans 48 bases and is read in frame from base 1.